A selection of T cell receptor beta chains follows, all from one sample in a study of PD-1 blockade in classical Hodgkin lymphoma. TCRdb keeps only in-frame clones here, not all; method: immunoSEQ multiplex PCR. In the table there are some 21,000 clones, about 80% of which are singletons. Sequencing was performed on peripheral blood mononuclear cells (PBMCs), taken before the second cycle of nivolumab. The receptors shown here come from a human donor with classical Hodgkin lymphoma. Each CDR3 is given with its conserved first and last residue. Each record gives: J gene, clone size, V gene, D gene, CDR3 protein, CDR3 DNA. D genes are given only for firm matches. The size of a clone is reported for some rows only, either as once, few or many, or as a class for expanded clones.

TRBJ2-1 once TRBV4-1 . CASSQSRGTQSYNEQFF TGCGCCAGCAGCCAAAGTCGTGGGACACAGTCCTACAATGAGCAGTTCTTC
TRBJ2-2 . TRBV4-1 TRBD1 CASSFIYGTGFNTGELFF TGCGCCAGCAGTTTTATCTACGGGACAGGGTTCAACACCGGGGAGCTGTTTTTT
TRBJ1-2 . TRBV6-5 . CASSRTANYGYTF TGTGCCAGCAGTCGGACAGCCAACTATGGCTACACCTTC
TRBJ2-6 once TRBV19 . CASSIEGTGANVLTF TGTGCCAGTAGTATAGAGGGAACCGGGGCCAACGTCCTGACTTTC
TRBJ1-2 once TRBV19 . CASSGQGESYGYTF TGTGCCAGTAGTGGGCAGGGTGAAAGCTATGGCTACACCTTC
TRBJ2-1 . TRBV7-9 . CASSLGTDSTVGNEQFF TGTGCCAGCAGCTTAGGCACGGACTCTACCGTTGGGAATGAGCAGTTCTTC
TRBJ2-5 . TRBV7-8 . CASSTLQETQYF TGTGCCAGCAGCACTTTACAAGAGACCCAGTACTTC
TRBJ2-3 . TRBV5-4 TRBD2 CASSPGTSETDTQYF TGTGCCAGCAGCCCAGGGACTAGTGAGACAGATACGCAGTATTTT
TRBJ1-2 . TRBV6-6 . CATPRLQGYGYTF TGTGCCACCCCGAGATTACAGGGCTATGGCTACACCTTC
TRBJ1-2 . TRBV6-6 TRBD1 CASTVPYQTGGRGYTF TGTGCCAGCACCGTACCCTATCAGACAGGGGGCCGTGGCTACACCTTC
TRBJ1-6 . TRBV2 TRBD1 CASSEQQGARSPLHF TGTGCCAGCAGTGAACAGCAGGGGGCGAGGTCACCCCTCCACTTT
TRBJ2-7 . TRBV10-3 . CAISDPSASGAIEQYF TGTGCCATCAGTGACCCTTCCGCCAGCGGAGCCATCGAGCAGTACTTC
TRBJ1-3 few TRBV4-2 . CASSQEGDGSGNTIYF TGTGCCAGCAGCCAAGAAGGGGATGGCTCTGGAAACACCATATATTTT
TRBJ1-2 . TRBV29-1 TRBD1 CSVGHRGSTLDGYTF TGCAGCGTTGGACACAGGGGCTCCACACTTGATGGCTACACCTTC
TRBJ1-5 few TRBV7-2 . CANPQVRSNQPQHF TGTGCCAACCCACAGGTTCGGAGCAATCAGCCCCAGCATTTT
TRBJ1-2 . TRBV6-5 TRBD1 CATSGTAYGYTF TGTGCCACCTCCGGGACAGCCTATGGCTACACCTTC
TRBJ2-3 . TRBV7-6 . CASSPRGPDTQYF TGTGCCAGCAGCCCCCGGGGGCCAGATACGCAGTATTTT
TRBJ2-7 . TRBV7-9 . CASSLEQGNFYEQYF TGTGCCAGCAGCTTAGAGCAGGGGAACTTCTACGAGCAGTACTTC
TRBJ2-7 few TRBV30 TRBD2 CAWEGTSGGYEQYF TGTGCCTGGGAGGGGACTAGCGGGGGCTACGAGCAGTACTTC
TRBJ2-3 . TRBV5-4 TRBD1 CASSLGGQGLTDTQYF TGTGCCAGCAGCTTAGGGGGACAGGGACTCACAGATACGCAGTATTTT
TRBJ2-7 . TRBV6-5 TRBD2 CASSYFASGSSEQYF TGTGCCAGCAGTTACTTCGCTAGCGGGAGCTCCGAGCAGTACTTC
TRBJ2-3 . TRBV29-1 . CSVELGGRSDTQYF TGCAGCGTTGAACTGGGGGGCAGGTCAGATACGCAGTATTTT
TRBJ1-4 . TRBV18 . CASSPEGEKLFF TGTGCCAGCTCACCCGAGGGCGAAAAACTGTTTTTT
TRBJ2-5 . TRBV7-9 TRBD2 CASSLGTSGGLPDDQYF TGTGCCAGCAGCTTAGGCACTAGCGGGGGGCTCCCCGACGACCAGTACTTC
TRBJ2-5 . TRBV6-6 TRBD2 CASSSSGIQETQYF TGTGCCAGCAGTTCTAGCGGGATCCAAGAGACCCAGTACTTC
TRBJ1-2 . TRBV28 . CASVDSFYGYTF TGTGCCAGTGTAGACTCCTTCTATGGCTACACCTTC
TRBJ1-1 once TRBV7-4 TRBD1 CASSPGTGGLNTEAFF TGTGCCAGCAGCCCCGGGACAGGGGGGTTAAACACTGAAGCTTTCTTT
TRBJ1-1 . TRBV5-4 . CASSLAGGEAFF TGTGCCAGCAGCTTGGCGGGTGGTGAAGCTTTCTTT
TRBJ1-2 few TRBV20-1 . CSARDTGYTF TGCAGTGCTAGAGATACTGGCTACACCTTC
TRBJ2-3 . TRBV20-1 . CSLLSTDTQYF TGCAGCCTGCTAAGTACAGATACGCAGTATTTT
TRBJ1-1 few TRBV7-8 . CASSRGGGITTEAFF TGTGCCAGCAGTCGCGGAGGGGGAATTACCACTGAAGCTTTCTTT
TRBJ2-5 once TRBV9 . CASSVGLGFQETQYF TGTGCCAGCAGCGTAGGGCTGGGGTTTCAAGAGACCCAGTACTTC
TRBJ1-5 . TRBV28 TRBD1 CASSEGALNQPQHF TGTGCCAGCAGTGAGGGGGCGCTCAATCAGCCCCAGCATTTT
TRBJ1-3 . TRBV25-1 . CASSEERTGNTIYF TGTGCCAGCAGTGAAGAGCGGACTGGAAACACCATATATTTT
TRBJ2-1 once TRBV12-5 TRBD1 CASGLVIGTGLNEQFF TGTGCTAGTGGTTTGGTAATCGGGACAGGGTTGAATGAGCAGTTCTTC
TRBJ2-5 . TRBV7-4 . CASSETCETQYF TGTGCCAGCAGCGAGACTTGCGAGACCCAGTACTTC
TRBJ2-7 . TRBV9 . CASSVGGEFSYEQYF TGTGCCAGCAGCGTAGGGGGGGAATTCTCCTACGAGCAGTACTTC
TRBJ1-2 . TRBV11-2 TRBD1 CASSGPLDRGVIYGYTF TGTGCCAGCAGCGGCCCTTTAGACAGGGGAGTTATCTATGGCTACACCTTC
TRBJ2-7 . TRBV9 TRBD2 CASSEGAGLAGVYEQYF TGTGCCAGCAGCGAGGGAGCGGGACTAGCGGGAGTGTACGAGCAGTACTTC
TRBJ1-4 . TRBV5-8 TRBD1 CASSLGWTGKEKLFF TGTGCCAGCAGCTTGGGTTGGACAGGGAAAGAAAAACTGTTTTTT
TRBJ1-6 . TRBV25-1 . CASSDVTRSGGSPLHF TGTGCCAGCAGTGATGTCACACGATCCGGGGGTTCACCCCTCCACTTT
TRBJ2-1 . TRBV18 TRBD1 CASSPRDRPQPNNEQFF TGTGCCAGCTCACCTAGGGACAGGCCGCAACCCAACAATGAGCAGTTCTTC
TRBJ1-6 . TRBV27 . CASSPRLDRAYNSPLHF TGTGCCAGCAGTCCACGCCTCGACAGAGCCTATAATTCACCCCTCCACTTT
TRBJ1-6 . TRBV28 TRBD1 CASSLNPGQGVSWVSPLHF TGTGCCAGCAGTTTAAACCCGGGACAGGGGGTCTCATGGGTTTCACCCCTCCACTTT
TRBJ2-2 . TRBV4-3 TRBD1 CASSHQTGIGGELFF TGCGCCAGCAGCCACCAGACAGGGATCGGCGGGGAGCTGTTTTTT
TRBJ2-3 . TRBV6-5 . CARRLDGTDTQYF TGTGCCAGGAGACTAGACGGCACAGATACGCAGTATTTT
TRBJ2-2 . TRBV6-4 . CASSYRTSFFGELFF TGTGCCAGCAGTTACCGCACAAGCTTTTTCGGGGAGCTGTTTTTT
TRBJ2-3 . TRBV5-1 . CASSRDVIQMDTQYF TGCGCCAGCAGCCGGGACGTCATACAGATGGATACGCAGTATTTT
TRBJ1-2 medium-sized TRBV15 TRBD1 CATSRDRTGRNYGYTF TGTGCCACCAGCAGAGATCGGACAGGGCGGAACTATGGCTACACCTTC
TRBJ2-1 . TRBV6-5 . CASSYAGLGNEQFF TGTGCCAGCAGTTATGCCGGACTGGGCAATGAGCAGTTCTTC
TRBJ1-1 . TRBV5-1 . CASSLGRENEAFF TGCGCCAGCAGCTTAGGCAGGGAAAATGAAGCTTTCTTT
TRBJ2-1 . TRBV2 . CASRPKGYYNEQFF TGTGCCAGCCGACCCAAGGGGTACTACAATGAGCAGTTCTTC
TRBJ2-1 . TRBV6-4 TRBD2 CASSDGTSGDNEQFF TGTGCCAGCAGTGACGGGACTAGCGGGGACAATGAGCAGTTCTTC
TRBJ2-3 once TRBV28 . CANSFGGEKDTQYF TGTGCCAACAGTTTCGGGGGCGAGAAAGATACGCAGTATTTT
TRBJ2-1 . TRBV12-5 . CASGLYDEQFF TGTGCTAGTGGCCTCTACGATGAGCAGTTCTTC
TRBJ1-2 . TRBV11-2 . CASSLAPGLYGYTF TGTGCCAGCAGCTTAGCCCCAGGGCTCTATGGCTACACCTTC
TRBJ2-1 . TRBV7-2 . CASSLQGQLYNEQFF TGTGCCAGCAGCCTACAAGGACAGCTATACAATGAGCAGTTCTTC